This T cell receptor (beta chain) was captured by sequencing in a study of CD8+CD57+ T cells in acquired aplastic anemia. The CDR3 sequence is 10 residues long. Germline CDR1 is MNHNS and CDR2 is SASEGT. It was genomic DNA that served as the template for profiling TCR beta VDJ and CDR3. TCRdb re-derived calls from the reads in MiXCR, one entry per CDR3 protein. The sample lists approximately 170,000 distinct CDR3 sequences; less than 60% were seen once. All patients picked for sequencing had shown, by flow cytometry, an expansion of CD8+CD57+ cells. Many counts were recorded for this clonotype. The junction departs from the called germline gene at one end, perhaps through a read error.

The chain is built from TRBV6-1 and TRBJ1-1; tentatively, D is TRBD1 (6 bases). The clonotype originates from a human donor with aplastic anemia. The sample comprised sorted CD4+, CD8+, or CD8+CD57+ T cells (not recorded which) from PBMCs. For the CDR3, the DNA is TGTGCCAGCAGTCATTTGGGGGCTTCCTTT. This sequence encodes CASSHLGASF.